This T cell receptor (beta chain) came from a study of cytomegalovirus exposure and HLA in healthy donors. The study ran its PCR with 60 Vbeta and 13 Jbeta primers. Only in-frame clones appear in the TCRdb table, and some are missing; sequencing was by immunoSEQ multiplex PCR. The table has 100,000 or so clones, 83% seen once. Study findings and constraints: In vitro testing confirmed a few CMV-associated chains as specific for CMV antigens. Follow-up analysis later connected one missense variant in DCLRE1C with trimming of TCR beta V- and J-genes.

A note on this clone: What it recognizes is unknown.

J was trimmed by 5 bases and V by 4 bases; bases with no gene match: 9. This CDR3 region has 15 residues. Germline CDR1 reads MNHEY; CDR2 reads SMNVEV (reference sequence). The J gene is TRBJ1-1, the V gene TRBV27, with 8 bases identical to TRBD1. The sample comprised PBMCs. The source is a man aged 18-30 years in good health and CMV-seronegative. DNA of the CDR3: TGTGCCAGCAGTTCCCCTGACAGGGGAGGTACTGAAGCTTTCTTT. Translation gives CASSSPDRGGTEAFF.